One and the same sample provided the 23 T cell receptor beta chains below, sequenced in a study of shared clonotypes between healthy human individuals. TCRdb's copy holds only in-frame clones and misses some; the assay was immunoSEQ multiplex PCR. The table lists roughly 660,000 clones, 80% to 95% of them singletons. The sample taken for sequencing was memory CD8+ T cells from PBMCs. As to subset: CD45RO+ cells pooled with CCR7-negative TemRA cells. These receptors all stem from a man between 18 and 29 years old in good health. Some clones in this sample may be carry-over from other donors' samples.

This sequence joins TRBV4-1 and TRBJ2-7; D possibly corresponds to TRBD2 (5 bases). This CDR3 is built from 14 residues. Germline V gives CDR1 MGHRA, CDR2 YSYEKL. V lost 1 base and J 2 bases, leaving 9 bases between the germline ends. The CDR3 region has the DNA TGCGCCAGCAGCCAAGGAGAGGGCCCCTACGAGCAGTACTTC. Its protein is CASSQGEGPYEQYF.

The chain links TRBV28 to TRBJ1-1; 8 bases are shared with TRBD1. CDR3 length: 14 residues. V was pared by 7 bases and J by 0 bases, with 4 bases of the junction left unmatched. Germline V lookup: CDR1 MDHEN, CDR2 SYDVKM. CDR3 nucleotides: TGTGCCAGCATCACGGACAGGGTGAACACTGAAGCTTTCTTT. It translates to CASITDRVNTEAFF.

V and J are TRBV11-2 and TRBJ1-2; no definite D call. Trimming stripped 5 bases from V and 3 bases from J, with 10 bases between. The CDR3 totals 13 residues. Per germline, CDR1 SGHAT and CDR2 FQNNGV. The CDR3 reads CASSPFTHYGYTF. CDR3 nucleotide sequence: TGTGCCAGCAGCCCTTTTACTCACTATGGCTACACCTTC.

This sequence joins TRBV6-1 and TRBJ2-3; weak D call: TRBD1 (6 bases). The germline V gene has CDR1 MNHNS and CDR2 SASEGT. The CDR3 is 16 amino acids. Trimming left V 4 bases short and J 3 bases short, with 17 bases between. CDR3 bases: TGTGCCAGCAGTGGGCCCTACAGGGTTGGAACAGATACGCAGTATTTT. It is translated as CASSGPYRVGTDTQYF.

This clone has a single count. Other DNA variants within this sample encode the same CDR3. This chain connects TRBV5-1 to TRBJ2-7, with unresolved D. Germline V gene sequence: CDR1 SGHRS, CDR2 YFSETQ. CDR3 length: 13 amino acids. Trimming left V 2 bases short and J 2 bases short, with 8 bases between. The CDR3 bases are TGCGCCAGCAGCTTCGGGCAGACCTACGAGCAGTACTTC. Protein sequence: CASSFGQTYEQYF.

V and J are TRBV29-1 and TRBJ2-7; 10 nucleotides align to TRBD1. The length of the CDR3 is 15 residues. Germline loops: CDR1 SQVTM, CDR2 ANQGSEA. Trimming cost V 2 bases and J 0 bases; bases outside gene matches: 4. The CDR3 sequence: CSVEKGQGSSYEQYF. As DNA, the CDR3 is TGCAGCGTTGAAAAGGGACAGGGGAGCTCCTACGAGCAGTACTTC.

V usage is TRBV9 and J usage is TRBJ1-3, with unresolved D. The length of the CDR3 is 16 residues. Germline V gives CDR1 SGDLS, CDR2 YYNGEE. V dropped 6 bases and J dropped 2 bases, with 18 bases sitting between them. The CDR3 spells CASTNGGDPTGNTIYF. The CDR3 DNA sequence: TGTGCCAGCACCAACGGAGGCGACCCGACTGGAAACACCATATATTTT.

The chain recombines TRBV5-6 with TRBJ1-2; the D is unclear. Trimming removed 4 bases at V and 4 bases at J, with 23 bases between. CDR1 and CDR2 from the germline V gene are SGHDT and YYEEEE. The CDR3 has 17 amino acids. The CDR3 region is CASSNLREADGFYGYTF. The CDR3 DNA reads TGTGCCAGCAGCAACTTACGTGAGGCCGACGGGTTCTATGGCTACACCTTC.

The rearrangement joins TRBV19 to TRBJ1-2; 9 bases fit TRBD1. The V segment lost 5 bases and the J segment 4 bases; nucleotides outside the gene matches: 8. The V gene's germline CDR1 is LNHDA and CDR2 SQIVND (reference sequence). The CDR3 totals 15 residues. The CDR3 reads CASSPGTGHIYGYTF. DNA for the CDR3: TGTGCCAGTAGTCCCGGGACAGGGCATATCTATGGCTACACCTTC.

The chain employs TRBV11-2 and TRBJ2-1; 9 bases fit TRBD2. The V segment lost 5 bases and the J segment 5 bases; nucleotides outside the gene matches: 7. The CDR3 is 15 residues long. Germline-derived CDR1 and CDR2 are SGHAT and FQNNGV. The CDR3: CASSKIAGVDNEQFF. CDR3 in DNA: TGTGCCAGCAGCAAAATAGCGGGAGTTGACAATGAGCAGTTCTTC. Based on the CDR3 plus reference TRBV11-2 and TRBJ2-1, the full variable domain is EAGVAQSPRYKIIEKRQSVAFWCNPISGHATLYWYQQILGQGPKLLIQFQNNGVVDDSQLPKDRFSAERLKGVDSTLKIQPAKLEDSAVYLCASSKIAGVDNEQFFGPGTRLTVL.

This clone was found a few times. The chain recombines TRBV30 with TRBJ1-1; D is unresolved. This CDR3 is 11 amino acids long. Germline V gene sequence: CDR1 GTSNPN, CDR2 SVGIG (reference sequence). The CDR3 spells CAEDLGTEAFF. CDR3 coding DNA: TGTGCTGAGGATCTGGGGACTGAAGCTTTCTTT. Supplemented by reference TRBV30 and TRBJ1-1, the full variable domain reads SQTIHQWPATLVQPVGSPLSLECTVEGTSNPNLYWYRQAAGRGLQLLFYSVGIGQISSEVPQNLSASRPQDRQFILSSKKLLLSDSGFYLCAEDLGTEAFFGQGTRLTVV.

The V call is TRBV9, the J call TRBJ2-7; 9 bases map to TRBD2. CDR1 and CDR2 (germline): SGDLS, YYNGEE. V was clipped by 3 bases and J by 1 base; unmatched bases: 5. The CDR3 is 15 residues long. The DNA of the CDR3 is TGTGCCAGCAGCGAGGGTAGCGGGAGTTCCTACGAGCAGTACTTC. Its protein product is CASSEGSGSSYEQYF.

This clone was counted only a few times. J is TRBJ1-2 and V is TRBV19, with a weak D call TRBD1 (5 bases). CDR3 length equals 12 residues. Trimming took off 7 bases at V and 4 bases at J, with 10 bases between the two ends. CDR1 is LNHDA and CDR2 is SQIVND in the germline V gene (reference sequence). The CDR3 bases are TGTGCCAGTACCGACAGTTCCTATGGCTACACCTTC. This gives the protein CASTDSSYGYTF.

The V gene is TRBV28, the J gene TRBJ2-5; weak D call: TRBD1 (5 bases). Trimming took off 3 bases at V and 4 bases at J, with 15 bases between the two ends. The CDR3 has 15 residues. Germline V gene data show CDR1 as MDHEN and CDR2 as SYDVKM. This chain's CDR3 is CASSLGQAVGETQYF. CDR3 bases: TGTGCCAGCAGTTTGGGGCAGGCGGTTGGAGAGACCCAGTACTTC.

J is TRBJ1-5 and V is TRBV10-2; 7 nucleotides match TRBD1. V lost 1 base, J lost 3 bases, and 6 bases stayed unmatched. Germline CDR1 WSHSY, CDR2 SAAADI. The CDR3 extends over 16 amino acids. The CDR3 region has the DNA TGCGCCAGCAGTGAGTATTTGGGACAGTACAATCAGCCCCAGCATTTT. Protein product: CASSEYLGQYNQPQHF.

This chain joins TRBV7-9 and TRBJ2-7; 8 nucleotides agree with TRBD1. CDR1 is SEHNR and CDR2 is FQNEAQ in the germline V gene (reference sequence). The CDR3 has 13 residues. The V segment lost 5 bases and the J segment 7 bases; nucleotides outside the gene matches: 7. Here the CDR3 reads CASSMGQVREQYF. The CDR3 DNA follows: TGTGCCAGCAGCATGGGACAGGTACGAGAGCAGTACTTC.

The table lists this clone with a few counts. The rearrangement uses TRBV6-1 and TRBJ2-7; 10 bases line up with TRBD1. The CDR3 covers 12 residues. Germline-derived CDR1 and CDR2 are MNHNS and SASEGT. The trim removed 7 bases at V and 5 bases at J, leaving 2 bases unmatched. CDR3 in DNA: TGTGCCAGCACCGGACAGGGGGACGAGCAGTACTTC. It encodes CASTGQGDEQYF.

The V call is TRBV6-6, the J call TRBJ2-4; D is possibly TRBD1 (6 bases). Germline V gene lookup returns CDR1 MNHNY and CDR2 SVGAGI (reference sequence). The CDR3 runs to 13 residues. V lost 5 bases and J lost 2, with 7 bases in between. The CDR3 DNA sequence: TGTGCCAGCAGTCAGGGGACCAAAAACATTCAGTACTTC. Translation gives CASSQGTKNIQYF.

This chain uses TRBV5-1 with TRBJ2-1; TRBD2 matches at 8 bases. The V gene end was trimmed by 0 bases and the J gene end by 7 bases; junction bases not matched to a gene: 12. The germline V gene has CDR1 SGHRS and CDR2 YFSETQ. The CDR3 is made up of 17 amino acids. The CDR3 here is CASSLGPGEREWNEQFF. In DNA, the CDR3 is TGCGCCAGCAGCTTGGGCCCCGGGGAGCGGGAGTGGAATGAGCAGTTCTTC.

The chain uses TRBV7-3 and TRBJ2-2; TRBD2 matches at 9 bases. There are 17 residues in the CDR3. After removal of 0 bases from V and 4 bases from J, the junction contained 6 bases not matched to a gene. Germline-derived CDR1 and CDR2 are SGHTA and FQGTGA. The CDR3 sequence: CASSLTGLAWSTGELFF. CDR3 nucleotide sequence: TGTGCCAGCAGCTTAACGGGACTAGCTTGGTCCACCGGGGAGCTGTTTTTT.

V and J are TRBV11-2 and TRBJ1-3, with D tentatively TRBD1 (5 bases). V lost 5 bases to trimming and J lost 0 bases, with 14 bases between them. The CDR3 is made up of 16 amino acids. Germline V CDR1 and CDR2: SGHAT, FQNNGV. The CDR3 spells CASSPRGTYSGNTIYF. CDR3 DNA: TGTGCCAGCAGCCCTCGGGGGACCTACTCTGGAAACACCATATATTTT.

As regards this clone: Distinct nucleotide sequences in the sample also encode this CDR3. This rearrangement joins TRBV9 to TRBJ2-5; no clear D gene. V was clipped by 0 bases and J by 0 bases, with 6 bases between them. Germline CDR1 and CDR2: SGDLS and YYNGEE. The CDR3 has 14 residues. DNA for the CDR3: TGTGCCAGCAGCGTAGGTGGGAACCAAGAGACCCAGTACTTC. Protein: CASSVGGNQETQYF.

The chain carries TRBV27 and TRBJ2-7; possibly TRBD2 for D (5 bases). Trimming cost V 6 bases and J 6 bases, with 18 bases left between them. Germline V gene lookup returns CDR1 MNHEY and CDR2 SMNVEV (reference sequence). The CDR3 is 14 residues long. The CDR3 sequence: CASSQRVGSSEQYF. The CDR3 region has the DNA TGTGCCAGCAGCCAACGGGTTGGGAGTTCCGAGCAGTACTTC.